This T cell receptor beta chain stems from a study of technical replicates of blood from several donors. The V and J ends lost 5 bases and 4 bases, in that order; junction bases with no gene match: 21. The germline V gene has CDR1 SGHVS and CDR2 FNYEAQ. The CDR3 extends over 20 amino acids. Clones were read by immunoSEQ multiplex PCR, and TCRdb kept only the in-frame ones, dropping some. The sample shows roughly 68,000 clones, 95% to 98% of them seen only once. The specimen sequenced was T cells isolated from PBMCs. This receptor was taken from a human donor in good health. This rearrangement joins TRBV7-6 to TRBJ2-1, with TRBD2 identical over 9 bases. The CDR3 DNA follows: TGTGCCAGCAGCGGAGGACAGACAGAGCGGGAGGAATTTGGGTACAATGAGCAGTTCTTC. Amino acids: CASSGGQTEREEFGYNEQFF.